This is a list of T cell receptor beta chains from one sample in a study of T-cell reconstitution after alpha-beta-depleted transplantation in children. TCRdb passed the PCR reads through MiXCR, listing each CDR3 protein once. The sample lists some 240,000 distinct CDR3 sequences, 12% seen once, with approximately 2.9% in the top ten. The sequenced sample was PBMCs from the stem cell graft donor, obtained from the stem cell graft. Receptors were obtained from a human donor who donated a stem cell graft to a child with acute lymphoblastic leukemia. Both conserved end residues are part of each CDR3. A D gene is named only where the DNA matches it firmly. Some rows mark clone size as missing; the rest say once, few, many or name a class of expanded clone.

d_call j_call v_call clone_size cdr3_aa cdr3_nt
- TRBJ1-1 TRBV6-1 - CASSEARVNTEAFF TGTGCCAGCAGTGAAGCGCGGGTGAACACTGAAGCTTTCTTT
TRBD1 TRBJ2-7 TRBV7-8 many CASSPTWDRAYEQYF TGTGCCAGCAGCCCGACCTGGGACAGAGCGTACGAGCAGTACTTC
TRBD2 TRBJ2-2 TRBV7-3 - CASSLRREAGELFF TGTGCCAGCAGCTTAAGGCGGGAGGCGGGGGAGCTGTTTTTT
TRBD1 TRBJ2-7 TRBV9 many CASSVAAGGSYEQYF TGTGCCAGCAGCGTAGCGGCAGGGGGCTCCTACGAGCAGTACTTC
TRBD1 TRBJ1-1 TRBV20-1 many CSAVISGGRFTEAFF TGCAGTGCGGTTATATCAGGGGGAAGGTTCACTGAAGCTTTCTTT
- TRBJ2-7 TRBV7-2 - CASSLGWGSTYEQYF TGTGCCAGCAGCTTAGGGTGGGGCAGTACCTACGAGCAGTACTTC
- TRBJ1-4 TRBV9 many CASSDRTAFNEKLFF TGTGCCAGCAGCGATAGGACAGCTTTTAATGAAAAACTGTTTTTT
- TRBJ1-1 TRBV27 many CASSDMKHTEAFF TGTGCCAGCAGCGACATGAAGCACACTGAAGCTTTCTTT
TRBD1 TRBJ1-1 TRBV6-5 many CASRDRTEAFF TGTGCCAGCCGGGACAGAACTGAAGCTTTCTTT
TRBD2 TRBJ2-5 TRBV28 many CASSSSGEETQYF TGTGCCAGCAGTTCTAGCGGGGAAGAGACCCAGTACTTC
TRBD1 TRBJ1-4 TRBV3-1 many CASSRDRGEEKLFF TGTGCCAGCAGCCGTGACAGGGGCGAAGAAAAACTGTTTTTT
TRBD1 TRBJ2-7 TRBV20-1 many CSARRQGETIYYEQYF TGCAGTGCTCGAAGACAGGGAGAAACCATCTACTACGAGCAGTACTTC
- TRBJ2-5 TRBV9 few CASSVEAGSVETQYF TGTGCCAGCAGCGTAGAGGCGGGGAGCGTGGAGACCCAGTACTTC
TRBD2 TRBJ2-2 TRBV28 many CASSITSGRSIGELFF TGTGCCAGCAGCATAACTAGCGGGAGGAGCATCGGGGAGCTGTTTTTT
- TRBJ2-7 TRBV6-1 many CASSSHGHSYEQYF TGTGCCAGCAGCTCCCATGGACACTCCTACGAGCAGTACTTC
- TRBJ1-2 TRBV6-5 many CASTTRVGGYTF TGTGCCAGCACAACAAGGGTCGGGGGCTACACCTTC
- TRBJ2-5 TRBV12-3/TRBV12-4 many CASSLTGFNWGETQYF TGTGCCAGCAGTTTAACGGGCTTCAACTGGGGGGAGACCCAGTACTTC
- TRBJ1-2 TRBV5-5 many CASSPGIQLSYGYTF TGTGCCAGCAGCCCCGGGATCCAGCTTTCCTATGGCTACACCTTC
- TRBJ2-7 TRBV6-2/TRBV6-3 many CASSAAGYTNEQYF TGTGCCAGCAGTGCCGCAGGGTATACAAACGAGCAGTACTTC
- TRBJ2-3 TRBV27 many CATARGGNLPDTQYF TGTGCCACCGCGCGAGGGGGAAATCTCCCAGATACGCAGTATTTT
- TRBJ1-5 TRBV6-4 many CASSAAPGGDQPQHF TGTGCCAGCAGTGCTGCCCCTGGGGGGGACCAGCCCCAGCATTTT
- TRBJ1-3 TRBV6-5 few CASRPQGVTGNTIYF TGTGCCAGCAGACCTCAGGGTGTTACTGGAAACACCATATATTTT